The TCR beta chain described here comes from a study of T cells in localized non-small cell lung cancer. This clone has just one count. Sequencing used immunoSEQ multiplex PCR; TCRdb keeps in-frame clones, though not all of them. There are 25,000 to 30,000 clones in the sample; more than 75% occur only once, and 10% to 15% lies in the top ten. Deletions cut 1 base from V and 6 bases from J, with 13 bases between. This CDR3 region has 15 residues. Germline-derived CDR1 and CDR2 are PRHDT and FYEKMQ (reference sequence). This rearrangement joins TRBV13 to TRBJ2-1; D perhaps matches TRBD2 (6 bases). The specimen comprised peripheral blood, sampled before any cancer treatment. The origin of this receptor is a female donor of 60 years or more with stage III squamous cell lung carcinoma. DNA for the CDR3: TGTGCCAGCAGCTTAGCGCGGGAACGGGTCAATGAGCAGTTCTTC. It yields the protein CASSLARERVNEQFF.